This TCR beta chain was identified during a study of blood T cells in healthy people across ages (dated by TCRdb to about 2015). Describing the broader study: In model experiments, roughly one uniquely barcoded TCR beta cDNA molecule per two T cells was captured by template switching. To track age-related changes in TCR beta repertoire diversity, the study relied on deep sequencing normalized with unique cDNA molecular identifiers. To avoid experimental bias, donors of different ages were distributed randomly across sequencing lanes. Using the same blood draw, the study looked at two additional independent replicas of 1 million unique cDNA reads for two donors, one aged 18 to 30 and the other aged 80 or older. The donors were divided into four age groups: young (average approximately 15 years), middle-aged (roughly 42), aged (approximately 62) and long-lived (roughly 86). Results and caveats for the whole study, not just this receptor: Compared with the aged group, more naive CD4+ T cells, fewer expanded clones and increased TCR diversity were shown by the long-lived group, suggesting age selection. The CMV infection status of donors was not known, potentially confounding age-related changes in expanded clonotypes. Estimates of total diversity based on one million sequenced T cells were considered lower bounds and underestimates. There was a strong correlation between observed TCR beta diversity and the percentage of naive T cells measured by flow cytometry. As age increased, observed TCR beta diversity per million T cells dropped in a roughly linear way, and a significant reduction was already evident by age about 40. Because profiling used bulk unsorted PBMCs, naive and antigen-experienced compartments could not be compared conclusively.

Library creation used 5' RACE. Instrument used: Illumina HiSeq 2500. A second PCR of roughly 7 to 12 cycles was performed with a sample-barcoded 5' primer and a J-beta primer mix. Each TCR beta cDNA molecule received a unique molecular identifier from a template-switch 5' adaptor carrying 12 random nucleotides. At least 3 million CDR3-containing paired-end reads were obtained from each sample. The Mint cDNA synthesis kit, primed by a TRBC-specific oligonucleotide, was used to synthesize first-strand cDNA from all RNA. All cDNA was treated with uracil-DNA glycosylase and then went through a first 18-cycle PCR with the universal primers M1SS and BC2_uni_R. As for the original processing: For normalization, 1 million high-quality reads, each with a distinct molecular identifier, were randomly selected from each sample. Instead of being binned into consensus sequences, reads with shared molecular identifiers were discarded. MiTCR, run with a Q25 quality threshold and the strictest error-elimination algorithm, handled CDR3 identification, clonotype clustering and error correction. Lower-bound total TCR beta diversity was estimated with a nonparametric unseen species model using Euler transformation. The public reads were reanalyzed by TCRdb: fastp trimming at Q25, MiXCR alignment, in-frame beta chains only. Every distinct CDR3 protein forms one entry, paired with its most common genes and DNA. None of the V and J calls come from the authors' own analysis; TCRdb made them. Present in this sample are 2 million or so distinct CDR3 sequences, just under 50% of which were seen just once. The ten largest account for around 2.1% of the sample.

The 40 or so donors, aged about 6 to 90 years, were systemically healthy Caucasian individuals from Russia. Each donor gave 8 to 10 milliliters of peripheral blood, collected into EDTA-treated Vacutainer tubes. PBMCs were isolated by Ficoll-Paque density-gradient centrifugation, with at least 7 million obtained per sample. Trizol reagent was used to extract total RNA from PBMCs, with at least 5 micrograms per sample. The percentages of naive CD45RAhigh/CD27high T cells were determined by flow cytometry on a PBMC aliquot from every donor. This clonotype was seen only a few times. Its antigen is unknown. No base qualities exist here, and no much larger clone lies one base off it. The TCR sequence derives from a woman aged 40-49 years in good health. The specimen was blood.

Here is the DNA: TGTGCCAGCAGTAGGGGACTAGCGGGGGTTAGGAGGGAGACCCAGTACTTC. Translation gives CASSRGLAGVRRETQYF. In this chain, TRBV28 is recombined with TRBJ2-7; the junction holds 14 bases that match TRBD2. The J call could be wrong; TRBJ2-5 is a better fit for the DNA end. From the cysteine up to the phenylalanine, the CDR3 has a length of 17 residues. CDR3 DNA only is kept here, 51 bases in frame from base 1. CDR1 and CDR2 were assigned from the germline V gene as MDHEN and SYDVKM.